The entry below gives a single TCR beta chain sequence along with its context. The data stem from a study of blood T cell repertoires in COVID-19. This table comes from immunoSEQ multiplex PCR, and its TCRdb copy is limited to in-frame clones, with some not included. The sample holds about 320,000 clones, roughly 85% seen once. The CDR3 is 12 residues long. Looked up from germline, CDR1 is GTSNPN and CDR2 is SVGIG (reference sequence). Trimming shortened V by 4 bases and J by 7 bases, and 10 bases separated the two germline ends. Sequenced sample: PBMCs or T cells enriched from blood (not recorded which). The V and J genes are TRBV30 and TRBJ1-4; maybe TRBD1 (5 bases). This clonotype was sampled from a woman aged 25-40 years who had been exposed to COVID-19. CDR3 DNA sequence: TGTGCCTGGAAGGGGCTAGGTGAAAAACTGTTTTTT. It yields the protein CAWKGLGEKLFF.